The present T cell receptor (beta chain) was sequenced within a study of CDR3 diversity in severe acne. TCRdb analysed the PCR reads with MiXCR anew, one entry per CDR3 protein. The sample lists about 85,000 distinct CDR3 sequences, 48% occurring once. The CDR3 contains 12 residues. The V gene lost 5 bases and the J gene lost 8 bases, with 12 bases spanning the gap. The germline gives CDR1 SEHNR, CDR2 FQNEAQ (reference sequence). This clonotype has a count of ten or more. This chain joins TRBV7-9 and TRBJ1-1; D is unresolved. This TCR was recovered from a male donor in good health, serving as a control. The sequenced sample consisted of blood. The CDR3 loop is CASSALDQEAFF. The CDR3 DNA is TGTGCCAGCAGCGCCTTGGACCAGGAAGCTTTCTTT.